The rows below give T cell receptor beta chains drawn from one sample of a study of blood T cell repertoires in COVID-19. Libraries were prepared by immunoSEQ multiplex PCR; TCRdb keeps only in-frame clonotypes and omits some of them. The profile covers roughly 200,000 clones, with 65% to 85% appearing a single time and under 30% taken by the ten largest. The specimen sequenced was peripheral blood. The receptors were gathered from a man between 40 and 49 years old with acute or convalescent COVID-19. Each CDR3 is given with its conserved first and last residue. D genes are given only for firm matches. For some rows the clone size is stated as once, few or many, or as a class when expanded; others skip it.

d_gene | j_gene | v_gene | abundance | CDR3nt | CDR3aa
. | TRBJ2-1 | TRBV12-3/TRBV12-4 | . | TGTGCCAGCAGGTCACTTCAGGGTGAGCAGTTCTTC | CASRSLQGEQFF
. | TRBJ1-5 | TRBV2 | . | TGTGCCAGCGGCAAGGGAGGGAGCAATCAGCCCCAGCATTTT | CASGKGGSNQPQHF
. | TRBJ2-5 | TRBV7-9 | once | TGTGCCAGCACCCAGAAGGGAGGCCAAGAGACCCAGTACTTC | CASTQKGGQETQYF
TRBD1 | TRBJ1-2 | TRBV6-1 | . | TGTGCCAGCAGTGATCTGCGGGGGACAGGGTTCGCCCTTAACTATGGCTACACCTTC | CASSDLRGTGFALNYGYTF
TRBD2 | TRBJ2-2 | TRBV7-6 | . | TGTGCCAGCAGTCGACTAGCGGGAGCGAACACCGGGGAGCTGTTTTTT | CASSRLAGANTGELFF
TRBD2 | TRBJ2-7 | TRBV5-1 | . | TGCGCCAGCAGCTTAAAAAGCGGGATAGACTACGAGCAGTACTTC | CASSLKSGIDYEQYF
. | TRBJ1-1 | TRBV29-1 | . | TGCAGCGTACCACAGGGCGGCACTGAAGCTTTCTTT | CSVPQGGTEAFF
. | TRBJ1-2 | TRBV19 | . | TGTGCCAGTAGTACCAAGACAGATACTAACTATGGCTACACCTTC | CASSTKTDTNYGYTF
. | TRBJ2-7 | TRBV5-4 | . | TGTGCCAGCAGCTTCGAGGGTAGCAGTCGGTACTTC | CASSFEGSSRYF
. | TRBJ2-2 | TRBV6-5 | . | TGTGCCAGCAGTTACTTTTCGGGAGCGAACACCGGGGAGCTGTTTTTT | CASSYFSGANTGELFF
TRBD1 | TRBJ2-7 | TRBV5-8 | . | TGTGCCAGCAGTCAGCGACAGGGGGCGATAATCTTCTACGAGCAGTACTTC | CASSQRQGAIIFYEQYF
TRBD1 | TRBJ2-7 | TRBV5-1 | . | TGCGCCAGCAGCTCGGGGACAGGGGATTACGAGCAGTACTTC | CASSSGTGDYEQYF
. | TRBJ2-7 | TRBV3-1/TRBV3-2 | few | TGTGCCAGCAGCCAAGATCTGGCGGCCTGGAGTGAGCAGTACTTC | CASSQDLAAWSEQYF
TRBD1 | TRBJ1-1 | TRBV7-9 | . | TGTGCCAGCAGCTTTCGACAGGGAGTAGTGAACACTGAAGCTTTCTTT | CASSFRQGVVNTEAFF
TRBD1 | TRBJ2-7 | TRBV7-2 | . | TGTGCCAGCAGCTTGGACAGGGGAACCTACGAGCAGTACTTC | CASSLDRGTYEQYF
. | TRBJ1-4 | TRBV11-2 | . | TGTGCCAGCAGCTTAACGACAGGTGGTAGTTTTAATGAAAAACTGTTTTTT | CASSLTTGGSFNEKLFF
. | TRBJ2-7 | TRBV29-1 | . | TGCAGCGTTGGATGGGACACCTCCTACGAGCAGTACTTC | CSVGWDTSYEQYF